This TCR beta chain derives from a study of shared clonotypes between healthy human individuals (TCRdb year 2020). With regard to the full study: The cohort comprised a couple of women and a few men aged 18 to 49 years. To increase sequencing depth and limit assay-specific biases, TCR repertoire library preparation and sequencing were carried out by different laboratories using diverse techniques. The study deeply sequenced blood TCR repertoires of about five healthy adults to estimate repertoire size and the extent of clonotype sharing between individuals. Each donor's leukapheresis produced roughly between about 0.9 and 9.5 billion PBMCs. For each donor, three plates each were used for CD4 naive and CD4 memory, two plates were used for CD8 naive, and one plate was used for CD8 memory.

The donors were healthy, HIV-negative adults with no recently reported acute infections or vaccinations. Only Caucasian adults living in Nashville, Tennessee, USA were represented among the donors. CD4+ T cells were enriched by magnetic negative selection; naive cells were then positively selected on CD45RA, and the negative fraction formed the memory subset. After blood collection by leukapheresis, PBMCs were isolated using Ficoll-Histopaque density gradient centrifugation and then cryopreserved in the vapor phase of liquid nitrogen. Analytical flow cytometry was used to check the purity and quantity of each magnetically sorted T cell population. From each sorted fraction, genomic DNA was isolated and quantified by UV absorbance on a Nanodrop 2000c. Using the deep immunoSEQ assay, TCR CDR3 regions were amplified from genomic DNA by multiplex PCR. Extracted genomic DNA from each cell subset was distributed evenly across all wells of several immunoSEQ 96-well plates, and each plate was treated as a replicate. For sorted subsets, approximately 200 ng of genomic DNA, equivalent to some 30,000 T cell genomes, went into each replicate PCR. The purified libraries were quantified using a Qubit 3.0 fluorometer, sized with a Bioanalyzer 2100, and then quantified again using the KAPA Library Quantification kit. Each immunoSEQ 96-well plate was sequenced on its own single-read 150-cycle Illumina NextSeq 550 flow cell. Per the source publication's procedure: Because only junctional sequences without quality scores were contained in the immunoSEQ output, filtering matching that applied to full-length reads could not be performed. Sequences were annotated with PyIR, a Python wrapper for IgBLAST v1.9, and V/J genes and CDR3 were assigned using IMGT germline references. Reads with weak V/J assignments (E-value above 1e-6), missing CDR3, stop codons, out-of-frame junctions, or ambiguous translated residues were removed. V3J clonotypes were defined as sequences sharing an identical inferred V gene, J gene, and CDR3 amino acid sequence. The percentage overlap between two repertoires was calculated by dividing the number of shared unique clonotypes by the size of the smaller repertoire. Repertoire richness was assessed with RTK rarefaction, the Chao1 estimator, and Recon v2.1 estimates of unobserved clonotypes. For all TCRbeta clonotypes obtained by the gDNA method from four donors, generation probabilities were computed with OLGA. The table comes from immuneACCESS by way of TCRdb, which keeps in-frame sequences with V and J called. Part of the clones is missing from these tables; in studies checked, under half for an unresolved V gene and the rest for unknown reasons. V, J and clone size were drawn from that table, and D and trimming were deduced from the DNA. Across this sample there are 1,500,000 or so clones, with approximately 98.5% seen only once. Approximately 0.38% of the sample comes from the top ten.

The germline V gene supplies CDR1 SGHAT and CDR2 FQNNGV. Inclusive of the bounding cysteine and phenylalanine, the CDR3 is 17 residues long. Only CDR3 DNA remains: 51 bases, in frame from the first base. V is cut by 6 bases and J by 2 bases, and the space between the germline ends is 23 bases. A remark on this clone: Its antigen specificity is not known. No much larger clonotype is one base removed from it; base qualities were not supplied.

Results the study describes overall, beyond this receptor: Sharing across a few donors was observed for approximately 4.6% of naive CD4, about 3.2% of naive CD8, 2% to 2.5% of memory CD4, and less than 0.45% of memory CD8 clonotypes. Only blood was sampled, and tissue TCR repertoires likely differ from those in blood. Compared with non-shared clonotypes, the clonotypes found in all four sorted-subset donors had higher generation probabilities. Based on pairwise subsampling, the degree of clonotype sharing among donors was expected to be affected by sequencing depth. Even with the large sequencing depth, rarefaction of the sorted-subset datasets indicated that sequencing was incomplete. The genetic and exposure-history diversity represented was limited by the small number of donors. Naive subsets generally had larger estimated clonotype richness than memory subsets.

Sequenced material: naive CD4+ T cells sorted from blood. This specimen's cell subset or site label, per the study, means: CD45RA+ positively selected. The chain joins TRBV11-2 to TRBJ2-7; the D gene cannot be named for sure. This receptor was obtained from a man younger than 45 in good health. The DNA sequence is TGTGCCAGCAGTCTTCCCCCCCGGCGGACCTGGACCTACGAGCAGTACTTC. The encoded protein is CASSLPPRRTWTYEQYF. Extended through the reference TRBV11-2 and TRBJ2-7 proteins, this CDR3 yields the full variable domain: EAGVAQSPRYKIIEKRQSVAFWCNPISGHATLYWYQQILGQGPKLLIQFQNNGVVDDSQLPKDRFSAERLKGVDSTLKIQPAKLEDSAVYLCASSLPPRRTWTYEQYFGPGTRLTVT.